This TCR beta chain was retrieved from a study of T cell repertoires in aging, cancer and after chemotherapy (dated by TCRdb to about 2019). Study-level background: The donors fell into six age groups ranging from 30 or younger to 70 or older, and each group had at least three individuals. To look at immunoaging and at how T cells reconstitute after chemotherapy, the study profiled TCR beta repertoires in peripheral blood from both healthy donors and cancer patients. The full dataset contained several million TCR reads. Paired pre- and post-chemotherapy samples in the hematological group came from chronic lymphocytic leukemia patients treated with fludarabine- or bendamustine-based regimens. A cohort of 218 cancer patients (roughly 90 with hematological and around 130 with solid cancers) was assembled, and 95 healthy donors were included as a reference group.

This clonotype has a handful of counts. The antigen this receptor binds is unknown. Per-base qualities were not stored, and no clone one base away is much larger. CDR1 is given as LGHNA and CDR2 as YSLEER, both from the germline V gene. The CDR3 contains 15 residues, cysteine and phenylalanine counted. Of the read, only the CDR3 DNA is kept; its 45 bases are in frame from base 1. The trim is 4 bases for V and 2 bases for J, with a gap of 15 bases between the germline ends. Broader findings and caveats from the paper: Declining TCR diversity with age in healthy donors was mainly explained by loss of richness; in cancer patients, loss of evenness also contributed. Untreated patients with hematological or solid cancers showed significantly lower blood TCR diversity and higher clonality than age-matched healthy donors. Hematological cancer patients had lymphoid organ infiltration, which may itself impair thymic emigration or peripheral T cell expansion. In both cancer cohorts, median generation probability rose over the chemotherapy interval, which suggests that the repertoire was reconstituted through rebound thymic output. According to the authors, the repertoire data do not permit conclusions about immunological memory after chemotherapy.

Instead of sorted cells or RNA, genomic DNA extracted from peripheral blood served as the source for amplifying TCR beta rearrangements. Rearranged TRB sequences spanning V, D and J segments were amplified in a multiplex touch-down PCR with a mixed TRB-A/B primer pool. Illumina adapters and sample indices were added to the amplicons in two consecutive PCR reactions performed with Phusion HS II polymerase. Amplicons were gel-purified using the NucleoSpin Gel and PCR Clean-up kit and were subsequently checked with Qubit and an Agilent 2100 Bioanalyzer. Sequencing of the libraries was done on an Illumina MiSeq with paired-end, single-indexed 600-cycle runs. On the authors' methods: TRB sequences were processed with MiXCR versions 2.12 and 3.0.5. Each unique CDR3 nucleotide sequence counted as one clone, and only productive sequences with at least two reads were retained. Shannon diversity, evenness, clonality (one minus evenness), and alpha-parameterized diversity profiles from alpha 0 to 5 were included as repertoire metrics. The IGoR algorithm was used to calculate generation probabilities of clones in the paired pre- and post-chemotherapy samples. TCRdb took the public reads, trimmed them with fastp at Q25, ran MiXCR for clone calling and kept in-frame beta chains. Rows with a matching CDR3 protein are joined into one entry that keeps the most common DNA and genes. TCRdb's processing, not the study's, gives the V and J calls here. In this sample the table shows more than 4,000 distinct CDR3 sequences, roughly 35% of which occur a single time. The leading ten clones occupy 11% to 15% of the sample.

The sequenced material came from blood. The V and J segments used are TRBV4-3 and TRBJ2-7; the D gene assignment is perhaps TRBD1 or TRBD2, with each matching 6 bases. The receptor was derived from a human donor with a blood cancer. The DNA sequence is given as TGCGCCAGCAGCCCGGTCAGGGGAGGACCCTACGAGCAGTACTTC. It specifies CASSPVRGGPYEQYF.